Sequencing of this TCR beta chain was carried out in a study of CD8+CD57+ T cells in acquired aplastic anemia. Study overall: The sorted CD4+ and CD8+ cells yielded an average roughly 3 ug of DNA. CD4+ reads averaged about 11 million in healthy donors. Findings of the study overall: Simpson's diversity of CD8+ cells was not significantly different in patients compared with controls. Patients and controls turned out to have twenty-nine CD8+ CDR3 sequences in common.

Details on this clonotype: What it binds is not known. This CDR3 is missing its conserved last phenylalanine or tryptophan, likely due to a read error. The DNA is left out, because the CDR3 cannot be placed on it with certainty; the CDR3 is given as TCRdb lists it.

The TCR beta profiling, which covered VDJ combination and CDR3 sequence, was carried out using genomic DNA as the template. Each CDR3 protein is one row after TCRdb ran MiXCR on the reads. This sample has hundreds of thousands of distinct CDR3 sequences, with about two thirds found just once. The receptor was derived from a human donor in good health, serving as a control. The sample taken for sequencing was sorted CD4+, CD8+, or CD8+CD57+ T cells (not recorded which) from PBMCs.

This CDR3 is CASSFGRGWGHTD. The chain recombines TRBV7-2 with TRBJ1-2; TRBD1 reflects the table's D call only, with no check against the DNA. Germline CDR1 and CDR2: SGHTA and FQGNSA. Including both end residues, the CDR3 is 13 amino acids long.